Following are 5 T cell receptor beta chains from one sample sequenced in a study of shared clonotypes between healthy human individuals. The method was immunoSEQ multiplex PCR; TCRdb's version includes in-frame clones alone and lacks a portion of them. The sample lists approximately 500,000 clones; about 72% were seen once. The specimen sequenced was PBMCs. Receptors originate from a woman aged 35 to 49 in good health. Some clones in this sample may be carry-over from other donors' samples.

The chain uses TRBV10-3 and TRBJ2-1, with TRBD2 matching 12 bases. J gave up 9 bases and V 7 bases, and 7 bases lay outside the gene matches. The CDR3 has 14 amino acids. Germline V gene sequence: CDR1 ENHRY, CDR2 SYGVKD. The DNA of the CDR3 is TGTGCCATCACCCCGACTAGCGGGAGTGGTGAGCAGTTCTTC. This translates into CAITPTSGSGEQFF.

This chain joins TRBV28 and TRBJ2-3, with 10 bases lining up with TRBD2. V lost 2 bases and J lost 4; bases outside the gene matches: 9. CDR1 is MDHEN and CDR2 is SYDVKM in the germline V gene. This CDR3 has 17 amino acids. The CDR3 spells CASSLLQAGGPSDTQYF. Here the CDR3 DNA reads TGTGCCAGCAGTTTACTCCAAGCGGGAGGGCCGTCAGATACGCAGTATTTT.

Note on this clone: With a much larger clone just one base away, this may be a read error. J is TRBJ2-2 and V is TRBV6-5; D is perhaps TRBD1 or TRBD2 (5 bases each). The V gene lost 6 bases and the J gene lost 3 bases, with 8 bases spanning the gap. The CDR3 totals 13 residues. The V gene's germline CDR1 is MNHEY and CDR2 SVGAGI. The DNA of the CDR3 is TGTGCCAGCAGCTTGGGGGACACCGGGGAGCTGTTTTTT. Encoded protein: CASSLGDTGELFF.

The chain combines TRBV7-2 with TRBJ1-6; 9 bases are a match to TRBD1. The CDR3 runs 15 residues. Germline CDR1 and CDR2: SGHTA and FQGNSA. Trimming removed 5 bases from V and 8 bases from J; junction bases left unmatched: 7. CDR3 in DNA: TGTGCCAGCAGCCCGCGGACAGGGGCGGATTCACCCCTCCACTTT. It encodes CASSPRTGADSPLHF.

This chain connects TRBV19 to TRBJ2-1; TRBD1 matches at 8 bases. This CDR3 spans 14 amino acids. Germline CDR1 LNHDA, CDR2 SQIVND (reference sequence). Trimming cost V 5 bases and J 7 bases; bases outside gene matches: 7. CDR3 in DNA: TGTGCCAGTAGTCTTAGACAGGGGTGGAATGAGCAGTTCTTC. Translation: CASSLRQGWNEQFF.